One sample yielded the 21 T cell receptor beta chains listed below, sequenced in a study of shared clonotypes between healthy human individuals. Generated by immunoSEQ multiplex PCR, the TCRdb table keeps only in-frame clones and is missing some. The sample includes more than 2 million clones, under 97% of them seen just once. The sample taken for sequencing was naive CD4+ T cells sorted from blood. Stated subset: CD45RA+ positively selected. All receptors derive from a man between 18 and 35 years old in good health.

The chain links TRBV11-2 to TRBJ1-2; no clear D. The V end lost 6 bases, the J end lost 3 bases, and 14 bases lay between the germline ends. The V gene's germline CDR1 is SGHAT and CDR2 FQNNGV. The CDR3 spans 14 residues. The CDR3: CASSQSQVDYGYTF. The CDR3 DNA reads as TGTGCCAGCAGTCAAAGTCAGGTGGACTATGGCTACACCTTC.

V gene TRBV15 combines with J gene TRBJ1-5; unclear D gene. Germline V gene sequence: CDR1 LNHNV, CDR2 YYDKDF (reference sequence). The CDR3 sequence is 12 residues long. Trimming pared 1 base from V and 13 bases from J, leaving 11 bases between. CDR3 nucleotide sequence: TGTGCCACCAGCAGAGGCGAGACGGTTCAGCATTTT. Protein sequence: CATSRGETVQHF.

Turning to this clone: Within the sample, other DNA sequences also encode this same CDR3. The chain is built from TRBV30 and TRBJ2-3; D remains unclear. Germline CDR1 reads GTSNPN; CDR2 reads SVGIG (reference sequence). This CDR3 is built from 11 residues. With 0 bases removed from V and 6 bases from J, the gap between germline ends came to 4 bases. The CDR3 sequence: CAWSVSDTQYF. The DNA of the CDR3 is TGTGCCTGGAGTGTTTCGGATACGCAGTATTTT.

The V gene is TRBV6-1, the J gene TRBJ1-5, with D maybe TRBD1 (5 bases). V was trimmed by 6 bases and J by 6 bases, leaving 12 bases between them. The germline gives CDR1 MNHNS, CDR2 SASEGT. The CDR3 sequence is 13 residues long. CDR3 bases: TGTGCCAGCAGCGGGGGAGGGAGTCAGCCCCAGCATTTT. Protein product: CASSGGGSQPQHF.

As concerns this clone: This CDR3 is also generated by other DNA sequences in the sample. This chain uses TRBV10-3 with TRBJ1-4, with a possible D match to TRBD1 (6 bases). V lost 9 bases and J 5 bases, leaving 13 bases between the germline ends. Per germline, CDR1 ENHRY and CDR2 SYGVKD. The CDR3 has 13 residues. CDR3: CAIGGGPNEKLFF. In nucleotides, the CDR3 is TGTGCCATAGGGGGGGGGCCGAATGAAAAACTGTTTTTT.

This clone came up a few times. CDR3 nucleotides: TGCGCCAGCAGCCAAGATCAAGGGTACACTGAAGCTTTCTTT. It encodes CASSQDQGYTEAFF. The rearrangement links TRBV4-1 to TRBJ1-1; the D is unclear. V was pared by 0 bases and J by 3 bases, with 8 bases between. Germline V lookup: CDR1 MGHRA, CDR2 YSYEKL. This CDR3 region has 14 residues.

The chain combines TRBV6-1 with TRBJ2-1; D is possibly TRBD1 or TRBD2 (8 bases each). The CDR3 length is 14 residues. CDR1 and CDR2 (germline): MNHNS, SASEGT. Trimming removed 10 bases at V and 3 bases at J, with 16 bases between. CDR3 in amino acids: CATGGTGGYNEQFF. The CDR3 DNA reads as TGTGCCACGGGGGGGACAGGTGGCTACAATGAGCAGTTCTTC.

The rearrangement uses TRBV11-2 and TRBJ1-1, with 7 bases that match TRBD1. The CDR3 consists of 14 residues. Germline values: CDR1 SGHAT, CDR2 FQNNGV. The V segment lost 7 bases and the J segment 2 bases; nucleotides outside the gene matches: 7. The CDR3 reads CASTVGTANTEAFF. The CDR3 nucleotides are TGTGCCAGCACGGTCGGGACAGCTAACACTGAAGCTTTCTTT.

In this sample, this clone turned up a few times. The gene calls are TRBV28 and TRBJ2-1, with D possibly matching TRBD2 (6 bases). The CDR3 is made up of 16 amino acids. Germline V gives CDR1 MDHEN, CDR2 SYDVKM. Trimming took 6 bases from V and 0 from J, leaving 15 bases between them. CDR3 DNA sequence: TGTGCCAGCAGCATCAGCGGGTCAAGCTCCTACAATGAGCAGTTCTTC. This gives the protein CASSISGSSSYNEQFF.

V and J are TRBV18 and TRBJ2-7; perhaps TRBD2 as D (5 bases). CDR3 length: 12 amino acids. The V end was cut by 6 bases, the J end by 5 bases, with 11 bases between. In germline, CDR1 is KGHSH, CDR2 LQKENI. CDR3 amino acids: CASSPSGDEQYF. The DNA for the CDR3 is TGTGCCAGCTCCCCTTCCGGGGACGAGCAGTACTTC.

The chain uses TRBV10-1 and TRBJ2-2; D is undetermined. Germline V gives CDR1 WNHNN, CDR2 SYGVQD (reference sequence). Trimming stripped 3 bases from V and 3 bases from J, with 2 bases between. The CDR3 has 12 amino acids. CDR3 coding DNA: TGCGCCAGCAGTGACTACACCGGGGAGCTGTTTTTT. Amino acids: CASSDYTGELFF.

V is TRBV5-1 and J is TRBJ2-7, with 7 nucleotides matching TRBD1. After removal of 2 bases from V and 6 bases from J, the junction contained 23 bases not matched to a gene. Germline V gives CDR1 SGHRS, CDR2 YFSETQ. The CDR3 is 19 residues long. The CDR3 coding sequence is TGCGCCAGCAGCTTCAAACAAGCCTTCATGGGGACAGCTTCCACCGAGCAGTACTTC. It yields the protein CASSFKQAFMGTASTEQYF.

DNA of the CDR3: TGTGCCAGAAGCTTACTAAAATGGACAGGGGCCGCGAGAACTTCACCCCTCCACTTT. Its protein is CARSLLKWTGAARTSPLHF. This rearrangement joins TRBV5-3 to TRBJ1-6, with 9 bases that match TRBD1. TRBV5-3 is designated an ORF whose function remains uncertain. After removal of 2 bases from V and 9 bases from J, the junction contained 18 bases not matched to a gene. This CDR3 spans 19 amino acids.

The V call is TRBV27, the J call TRBJ1-1; D may be TRBD1 (5 bases). Trimming took 6 bases from V and 7 from J, leaving 12 bases between them. Germline V gene sequence: CDR1 MNHEY, CDR2 SMNVEV (reference sequence). The CDR3 is 12 residues long. Written as DNA, the CDR3 is TGTGCCAGCAGACCGGGGGGGGGTGAAGCTTTCTTT. Its protein is CASRPGGGEAFF.

This clone appeared once. The V gene is TRBV5-1, the J gene TRBJ2-7; tentative D call: TRBD1 (6 bases). Germline V gene data show CDR1 as SGHRS and CDR2 as YFSETQ. This CDR3 region has 15 residues. V was shortened by 2 bases and J by 2 bases, with 14 bases between the two germline ends. DNA of the CDR3: TGCGCCAGCAGCTTCGTACAGGGTCCCCCCTACGAGCAGTACTTC. The encoded protein is CASSFVQGPPYEQYF.

The sample holds one count of this clone. The J gene is TRBJ1-1, the V gene TRBV5-1; D gene unclear. With 0 bases removed from V and 1 base from J, the gap between germline ends came to 10 bases. Germline CDR1 reads SGHRS; CDR2 reads YFSETQ. The CDR3 length is 15 residues. CDR3 DNA sequence: TGCGCCAGCAGCTTGGACCCGTCAGCGAACACTGAAGCTTTCTTT. Protein: CASSLDPSANTEAFF.

The CDR3 nucleotides read TGTGCCTGGAGAGTAGGGGCGGGCACCGGGGAGCTGTTTTTT. Translating gives CAWRVGAGTGELFF. The genes are TRBV30 and TRBJ2-2; D may match TRBD1 or TRBD2 (5 bases each). With 3 bases removed from V and 4 bases from J, the gap between germline ends came to 12 bases. CDR3 size: 14 residues. Germline CDR1 is GTSNPN and CDR2 is SVGIG (reference sequence).

The chain joins TRBV5-4 to TRBJ2-3; no clear D gene. The V gene lost 2 bases and the J gene lost 2 bases, with 3 bases spanning the gap. Germline CDR1 SGHNT, CDR2 YYREEE (reference sequence). This CDR3 is 12 amino acids long. DNA of the CDR3: TGTGCCAGCAGCTTTGTCACAGATACGCAGTATTTT. Translation: CASSFVTDTQYF.

As regards this clone: Other DNA sequences in this sample translate to the same CDR3. This rearrangement joins TRBV7-2 to TRBJ1-2; D gene ambiguous. With 1 base removed from V and 0 bases from J, the gap between germline ends came to 6 bases. Germline lookup yields CDR1 SGHTA and CDR2 FQGNSA. The CDR3 covers 14 residues. In DNA form, the CDR3 reads TGTGCCAGCAGCTTAGAAAGAGCTAACTATGGCTACACCTTC. It translates to CASSLERANYGYTF.

The chain carries TRBV9 and TRBJ2-1, with TRBD2 as a possible D gene (6 bases). Germline V lookup: CDR1 SGDLS, CDR2 YYNGEE. The CDR3 contains 15 residues. V lost 0 bases, J lost 4 bases, and 11 bases lay in between. The CDR3 sequence: CASSVARETYNEQFF. Written as DNA, the CDR3 is TGTGCCAGCAGCGTAGCTCGGGAGACATACAATGAGCAGTTCTTC.

This chain connects TRBV6-9 to TRBJ1-2; 9 positions agree with TRBD1. The CDR3 contains 16 residues. CDR1 and CDR2 from the germline V gene are MNHGY and SVAAGI. Trimming took 0 bases from V and 5 from J; bases not matched to a gene: 7. CDR3 in DNA: TGTGCCAGCAGTTATTCAGTGCGGGACAGGGCATATGGCTACACCTTC. Residues: CASSYSVRDRAYGYTF.